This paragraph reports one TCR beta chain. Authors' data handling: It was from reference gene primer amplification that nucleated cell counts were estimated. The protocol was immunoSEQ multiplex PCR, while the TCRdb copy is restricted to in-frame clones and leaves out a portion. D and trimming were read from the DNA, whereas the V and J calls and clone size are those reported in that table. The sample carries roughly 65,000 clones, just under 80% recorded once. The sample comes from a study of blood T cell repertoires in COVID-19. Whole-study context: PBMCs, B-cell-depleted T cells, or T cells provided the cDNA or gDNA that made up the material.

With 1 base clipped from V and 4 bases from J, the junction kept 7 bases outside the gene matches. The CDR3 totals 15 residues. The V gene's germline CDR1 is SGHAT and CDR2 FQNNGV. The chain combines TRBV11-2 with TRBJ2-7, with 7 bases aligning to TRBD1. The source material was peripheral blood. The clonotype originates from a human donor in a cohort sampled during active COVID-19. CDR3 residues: CASSLVTGPNYEQYF. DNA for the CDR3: TGTGCCAGCAGCTTAGTGACAGGGCCCAATTACGAGCAGTACTTC.